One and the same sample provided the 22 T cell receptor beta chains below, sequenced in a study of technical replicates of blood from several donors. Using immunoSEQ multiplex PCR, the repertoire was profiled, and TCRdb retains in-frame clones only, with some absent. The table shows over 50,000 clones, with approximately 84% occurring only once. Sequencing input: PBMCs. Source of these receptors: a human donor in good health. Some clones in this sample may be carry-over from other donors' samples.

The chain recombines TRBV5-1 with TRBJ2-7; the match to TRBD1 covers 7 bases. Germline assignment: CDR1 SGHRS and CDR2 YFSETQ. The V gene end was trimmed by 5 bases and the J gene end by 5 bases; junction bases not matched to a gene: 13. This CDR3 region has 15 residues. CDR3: CASRRDGTAFNEQYF. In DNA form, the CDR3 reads TGCGCCAGCAGGCGAGACGGGACAGCCTTTAACGAGCAGTACTTC.

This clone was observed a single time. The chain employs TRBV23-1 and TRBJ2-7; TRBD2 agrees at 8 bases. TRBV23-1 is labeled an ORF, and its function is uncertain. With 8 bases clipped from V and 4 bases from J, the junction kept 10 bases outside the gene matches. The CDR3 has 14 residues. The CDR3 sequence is CASPGGGKIYEQYF. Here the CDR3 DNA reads TGCGCCAGCCCCGGGGGGGGGAAGATTTACGAGCAGTACTTC.

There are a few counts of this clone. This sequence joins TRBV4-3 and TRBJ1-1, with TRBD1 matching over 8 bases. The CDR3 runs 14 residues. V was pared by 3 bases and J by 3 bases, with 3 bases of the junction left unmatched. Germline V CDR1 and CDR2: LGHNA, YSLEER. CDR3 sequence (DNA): TGCGCCAGCAGCCATGAGACAGGGGACACTGAAGCTTTCTTT. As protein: CASSHETGDTEAFF.

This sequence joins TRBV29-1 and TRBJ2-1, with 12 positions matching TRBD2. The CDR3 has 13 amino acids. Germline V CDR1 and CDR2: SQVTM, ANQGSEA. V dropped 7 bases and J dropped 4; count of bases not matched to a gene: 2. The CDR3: CSEGTSGYNEQFF. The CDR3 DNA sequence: TGCAGCGAGGGGACTAGCGGGTACAATGAGCAGTTCTTC.

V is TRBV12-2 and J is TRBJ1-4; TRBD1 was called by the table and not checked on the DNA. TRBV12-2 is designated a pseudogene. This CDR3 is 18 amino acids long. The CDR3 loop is CASRPTSHRQGWNEKLFF. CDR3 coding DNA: TGTGCAAGTCGCCCTACCAGCCACCGACAGGGGTGGAATGAAAAACTGTTTTTT.

The CDR3 protein is CASSSTSGSSPPDTQYF. Written as DNA, the CDR3 is TGTGCCAGCAGTTCAACTAGCGGGAGTTCACCTCCAGATACGCAGTATTTT. The V gene is TRBV7-2, the J gene TRBJ2-3, with 11 bases aligning to TRBD2. With 6 bases clipped from V and 4 bases from J, the junction kept 12 bases outside the gene matches. This CDR3 contains 17 residues. CDR1 SGHTA and CDR2 FQGNSA come from the germline V gene.

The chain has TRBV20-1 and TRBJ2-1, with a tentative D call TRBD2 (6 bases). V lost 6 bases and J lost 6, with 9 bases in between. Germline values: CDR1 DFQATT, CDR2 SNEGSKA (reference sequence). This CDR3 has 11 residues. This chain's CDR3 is CSATSSNEQFF. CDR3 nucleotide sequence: TGCAGTGCAACTAGCTCCAATGAGCAGTTCTTC.

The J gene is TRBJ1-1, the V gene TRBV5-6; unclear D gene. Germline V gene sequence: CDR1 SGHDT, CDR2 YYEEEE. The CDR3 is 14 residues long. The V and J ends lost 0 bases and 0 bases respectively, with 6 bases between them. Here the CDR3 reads CASSLGSMNTEAFF. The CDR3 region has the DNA TGTGCCAGCAGCTTGGGGAGTATGAACACTGAAGCTTTCTTT.

CDR3 DNA sequence: TGTGCCAGCAGCTTAGTGGTAGCGGGGGGAAACACAGATACGCAGTATTTT. This gives the protein CASSLVVAGGNTDTQYF. This chain connects TRBV7-2 to TRBJ2-3; 10 positions agree with TRBD2. The CDR3 loop spans 17 amino acids. Looked up from germline, CDR1 is SGHTA and CDR2 is FQGNSA. V lost 1 base, J lost 2 bases, and 6 bases stayed unmatched.

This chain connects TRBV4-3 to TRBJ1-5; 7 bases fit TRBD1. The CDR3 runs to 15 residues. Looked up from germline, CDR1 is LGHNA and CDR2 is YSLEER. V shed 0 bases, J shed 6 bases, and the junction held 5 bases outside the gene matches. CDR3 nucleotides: TGCGCCAGCAGCCAAGACAGGGGGGCAACTCAGCCCCAGCATTTT. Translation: CASSQDRGATQPQHF.

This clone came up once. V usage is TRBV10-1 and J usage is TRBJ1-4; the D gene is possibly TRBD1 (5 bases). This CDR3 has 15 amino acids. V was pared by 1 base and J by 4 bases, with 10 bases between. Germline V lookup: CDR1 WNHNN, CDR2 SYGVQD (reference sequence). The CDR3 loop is CASSEFYRYNEKLFF. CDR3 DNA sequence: TGCGCCAGCAGTGAGTTCTACAGGTATAATGAAAAACTGTTTTTT.

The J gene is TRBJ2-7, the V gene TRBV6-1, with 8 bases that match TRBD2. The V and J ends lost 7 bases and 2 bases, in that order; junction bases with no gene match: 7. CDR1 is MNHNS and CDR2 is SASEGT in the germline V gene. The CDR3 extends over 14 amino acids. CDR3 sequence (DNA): TGTGCCAGCACCCCAAGCGGGGGACCCTACGAGCAGTACTTC. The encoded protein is CASTPSGGPYEQYF.

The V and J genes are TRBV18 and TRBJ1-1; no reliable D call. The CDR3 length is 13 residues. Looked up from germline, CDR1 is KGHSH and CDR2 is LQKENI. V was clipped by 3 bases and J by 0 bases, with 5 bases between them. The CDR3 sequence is CASSPLMNTEAFF. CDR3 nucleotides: TGTGCCAGCTCACCTTTAATGAACACTGAAGCTTTCTTT.

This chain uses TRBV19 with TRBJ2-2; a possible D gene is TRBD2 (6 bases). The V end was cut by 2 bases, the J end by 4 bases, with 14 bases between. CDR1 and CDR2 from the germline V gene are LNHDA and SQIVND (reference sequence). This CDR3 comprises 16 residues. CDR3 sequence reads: CASSIQTGSGTGELFF. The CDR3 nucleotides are TGTGCCAGTAGTATACAGACCGGGAGTGGCACCGGGGAGCTGTTTTTT.

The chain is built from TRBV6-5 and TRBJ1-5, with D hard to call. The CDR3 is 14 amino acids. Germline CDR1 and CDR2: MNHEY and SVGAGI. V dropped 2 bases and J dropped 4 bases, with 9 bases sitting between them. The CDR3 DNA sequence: TGTGCCAGCAGTTACGCGCAGCGGAATCAGCCCCAGCATTTT. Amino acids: CASSYAQRNQPQHF.

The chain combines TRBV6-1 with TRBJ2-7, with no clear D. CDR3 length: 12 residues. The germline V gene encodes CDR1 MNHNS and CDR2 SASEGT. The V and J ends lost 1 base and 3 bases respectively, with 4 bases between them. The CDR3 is CASSEDGYEQYF. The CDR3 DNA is TGTGCCAGCAGTGAAGACGGCTACGAGCAGTACTTC.

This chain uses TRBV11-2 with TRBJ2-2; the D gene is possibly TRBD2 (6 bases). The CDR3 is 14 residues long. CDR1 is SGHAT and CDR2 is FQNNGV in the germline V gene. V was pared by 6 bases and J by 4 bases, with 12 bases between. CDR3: CASRLTRGTGELFF. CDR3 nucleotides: TGTGCCAGCAGACTGACTAGGGGCACCGGGGAGCTGTTTTTT.

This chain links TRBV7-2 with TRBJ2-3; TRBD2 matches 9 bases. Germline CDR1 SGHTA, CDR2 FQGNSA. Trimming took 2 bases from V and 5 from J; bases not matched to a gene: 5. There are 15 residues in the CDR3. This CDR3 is CASSLSAGGGDTQYF. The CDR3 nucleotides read TGTGCCAGCAGCTTATCAGCGGGAGGAGGAGATACGCAGTATTTT.

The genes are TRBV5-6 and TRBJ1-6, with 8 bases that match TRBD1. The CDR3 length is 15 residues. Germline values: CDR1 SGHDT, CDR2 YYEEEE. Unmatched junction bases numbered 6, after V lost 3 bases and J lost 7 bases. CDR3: CASSYWTGNNSPLHF. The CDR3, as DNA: TGTGCCAGCAGCTATTGGACAGGGAACAATTCACCCCTCCACTTT.

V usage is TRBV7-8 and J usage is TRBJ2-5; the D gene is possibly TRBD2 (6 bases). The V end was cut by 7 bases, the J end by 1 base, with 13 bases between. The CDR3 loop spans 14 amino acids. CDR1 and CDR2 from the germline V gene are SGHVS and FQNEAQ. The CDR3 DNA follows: TGTGCCAGCACGCCCGGGGACTTCCAAGAGACCCAGTACTTC. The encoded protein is CASTPGDFQETQYF.

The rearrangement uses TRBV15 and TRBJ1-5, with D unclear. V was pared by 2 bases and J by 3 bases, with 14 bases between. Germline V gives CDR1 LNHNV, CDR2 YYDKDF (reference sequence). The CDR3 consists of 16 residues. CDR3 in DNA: TGTGCCACCAGCAGACCTTACTTGCGTTACAATCAGCCCCAGCATTTT. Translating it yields CATSRPYLRYNQPQHF.

CDR3 DNA sequence: TGTGCCAGCAGTGTTGGGGGGCAAGAGACCCAGTACTTC. Translated, it gives CASSVGGQETQYF. This rearrangement joins TRBV2 to TRBJ2-5; a possible D gene is TRBD2 (6 bases). The CDR3 covers 13 residues. Germline CDR1 SNHLY, CDR2 FYNNEI. V lost 4 bases and J 2 bases, leaving 8 bases between the germline ends. Looking up the rest from reference TRBV2 and TRBJ2-5 gives the full variable domain: EPEVTQTPSHQVTQMGQEVILRCVPISNHLYFYWYRQILGQKVEFLVSFYNNEISEKSEIFDDQFSVERPDGSNFTLKIRSTKLEDSAMYFCASSVGGQETQYFGPGTRLLVL.